One sample yielded the 13 T cell receptor beta chains listed below, sequenced in a study of regulatory T cells in long-lasting Graves disease. CDR3-region Arm-PCR and iRepertoire HTBI primers produced the TCR beta libraries. One entry per CDR3 protein, called by TCRdb with MiXCR from the multiplex PCR reads. The sample shows approximately 400,000 distinct CDR3 sequences, 15% of them seen only once. This sample's time point: newly diagnosed GD, antithyroid drugs for less than 3 months. PBMC RNA was the source of the TCR library. The same data also went into a second study, on T cells in Graves' hyperthyroidism and ophthalmopathy.

The specimen was peripheral blood mononuclear cells (PBMCs), collected at new diagnosis, from a patient treated with antithyroid drugs. The receptors here all came from a woman aged 25 to 39 with Graves disease.

This clonotype was observed many times. V usage is TRBV28 and J usage is TRBJ2-7; 8 bases agree with TRBD2. Trimming removed 1 base from V and 6 bases from J; junction bases left unmatched: 11. Germline CDR1 reads MDHEN; CDR2 reads SYDVKM. This CDR3 region has 16 residues. The CDR3 here is CASSLFFSGREPEQYF. As DNA, the CDR3 is TGTGCCAGCAGTTTATTTTTTTCCGGGAGGGAGCCCGAGCAGTACTTC. Based on the CDR3 plus reference TRBV28 and TRBJ2-7, the full variable domain is DVKVTQSSRYLVKRTGEKVFLECVQDMDHENMFWYRQDPGLGLRLIYFSYDVKMKEKGDIPEGYSVSREKKERFSLILESASTNQTSMYLCASSLFFSGREPEQYFGPGTRLTVT.

This clonotype has ten or more counts. The chain has TRBV7-8 and TRBJ2-3; possibly TRBD2 for D (5 bases). Germline lookup yields CDR1 SGHVS and CDR2 FQNEAQ. Trimming cost V 1 base and J 2 bases, with 13 bases left between them. The CDR3 sequence is 16 residues long. The CDR3, as DNA: TGTGCCAGCAGCTTAGTATCAGCGGACGACACAGATACGCAGTATTTT. This codes for CASSLVSADDTDTQYF.

This clonotype occurred a few times. This may be a read error, as it is one base from a much larger clone. V usage is TRBV3-1 and J usage is TRBJ2-5, with 11 bases identical to TRBD2. The CDR3 covers 15 residues. Germline CDR1 LGHDT, CDR2 YNNKEL (reference sequence). CDR3 sequence reads: CASSLPGLAVETRYF. The DNA of the CDR3 is TGTGCCAGCAGCCTACCGGGACTAGCGGTGGAGACCCGGTACTTC.

V gene TRBV6-5 combines with J gene TRBJ2-3; 7 nucleotides match TRBD2. J lost 4 bases, V lost 2 bases, and 6 bases had no gene match. Germline CDR1 reads MNHEY; CDR2 reads SVGAGI. CDR3 length: 15 residues. CDR3: CASSYTAGVADTQYF. CDR3 DNA sequence: TGTGCCAGCAGTTACACTGCGGGGGTCGCAGATACGCAGTATTTT.

This clonotype was observed a few times. The rearrangement links TRBV15 to TRBJ1-2; D remains unclear. The CDR3 consists of 12 residues. V was shortened by 6 bases and J by 5 bases, with 10 bases between the two germline ends. The V gene's germline CDR1 is LNHNV and CDR2 YYDKDF (reference sequence). The CDR3 here is CATRDGRYGYTF. The CDR3 DNA is TGTGCCACCAGAGACGGTAGATATGGCTACACCTTC.

At least ten counts were recorded for this clonotype. J is TRBJ2-7 and V is TRBV5-1; D not certain. Germline V gives CDR1 SGHRS, CDR2 YFSETQ. This CDR3 region has 15 residues. Trimming removed 0 bases at V and 5 bases at J, with 15 bases between. Here the CDR3 DNA reads TGCGCCAGCAGCTTGGATACCGGGCTATCCCACGAGCAGTACTTC. Its translation: CASSLDTGLSHEQYF.

The chain carries TRBV7-6 and TRBJ1-6; TRBD1 matches 7 bases. The V and J ends lost 5 bases and 12 bases, in that order; junction bases with no gene match: 13. This CDR3 has 15 residues. Germline values: CDR1 SGHVS, CDR2 FNYEAQ. The CDR3 loop reads CASSVLQGSQRPLHF. The CDR3 bases are TGTGCCAGCAGCGTTCTACAGGGGTCCCAGAGACCCCTCCACTTT.

This clonotype was seen repeatedly, ten times or more. This chain connects TRBV30 to TRBJ2-1, with 9 bases aligning to TRBD2. This CDR3 is built from 15 residues. Looked up from germline, CDR1 is GTSNPN and CDR2 is SVGIG (reference sequence). The trim removed 3 bases at V and 3 bases at J, leaving 6 bases unmatched. CDR3 bases: TGTGCCTGGAGACTAGCGGGCGGATTCTACAATGAGCAGTTCTTC. Residues: CAWRLAGGFYNEQFF.

This clonotype was detected many times. The chain combines TRBV18 with TRBJ2-5, with 7 bases identical to TRBD2. V lost 0 bases and J lost 5; bases outside the gene matches: 0. Germline assignment: CDR1 KGHSH and CDR2 LQKENI. The CDR3 length is 13 residues. CDR3: CASSPPGGETQYF. The CDR3 region has the DNA TGTGCCAGCTCACCACCGGGGGGGGAGACCCAGTACTTC.

This clonotype was seen repeatedly, ten times or more. The chain combines TRBV18 with TRBJ1-6, with 7 bases aligning to TRBD1. Germline V gene lookup returns CDR1 KGHSH and CDR2 LQKENI. The CDR3 contains 14 residues. V was clipped by 4 bases and J by 7 bases; unmatched bases: 4. CDR3 protein: CASSQTGNNSPLHF. The CDR3 DNA sequence: TGTGCCAGCTCACAGACAGGGAACAATTCACCCCTCCACTTT.

This clonotype appeared a few times. The V and J genes are TRBV6-2 or TRBV6-3 and TRBJ2-1, with no clear D. Per germline, CDR1 MNHEY and CDR2 SVGEGT. This CDR3 is 14 amino acids long. Trimming stripped 7 bases from V and 0 bases from J, with 10 bases between. CDR3 residues: CASNLQSSYNEQFF. The DNA of the CDR3 is TGTGCCAGCAACCTCCAGAGCTCCTACAATGAGCAGTTCTTC.

Here the CDR3 DNA reads TGTGCCAGCAGTTTAGACAGACTAGCTACGACCCAGTACTTC. It is translated as CASSLDRLATTQYF. The chain has TRBV12-3 or TRBV12-4 and TRBJ2-5; 7 positions match TRBD2. The CDR3 length is 14 residues. Losses at the gene ends were 1 base for V and 7 bases for J; bases not matched to a gene: 6.

There are a few counts of this clonotype. The CDR3, as DNA: TGCAGCGTTGTAACTAGGTCGGCGGGCATTCAGTACTTC. This translates into CSVVTRSAGIQYF. The chain employs TRBV29-1 and TRBJ2-4; TRBD2 might be the D (5 bases). The CDR3 extends over 13 amino acids. CDR1 and CDR2 from the germline V gene are SQVTM and ANQGSEA. V was clipped by 4 bases and J by 9 bases, with 16 bases between them.